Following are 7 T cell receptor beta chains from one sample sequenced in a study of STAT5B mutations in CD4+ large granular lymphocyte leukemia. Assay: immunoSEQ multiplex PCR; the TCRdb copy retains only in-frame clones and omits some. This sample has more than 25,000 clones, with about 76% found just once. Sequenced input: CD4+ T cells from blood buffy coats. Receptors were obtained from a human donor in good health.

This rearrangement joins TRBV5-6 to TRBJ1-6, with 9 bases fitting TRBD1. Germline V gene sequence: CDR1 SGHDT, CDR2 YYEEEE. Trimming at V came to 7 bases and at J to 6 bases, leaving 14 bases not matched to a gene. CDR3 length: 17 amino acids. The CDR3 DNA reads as TGTGCCAGCGGGGGACAGGGATCTCGACAAGTTAATTCACCCCTCCACTTT. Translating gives CASGGQGSRQVNSPLHF.

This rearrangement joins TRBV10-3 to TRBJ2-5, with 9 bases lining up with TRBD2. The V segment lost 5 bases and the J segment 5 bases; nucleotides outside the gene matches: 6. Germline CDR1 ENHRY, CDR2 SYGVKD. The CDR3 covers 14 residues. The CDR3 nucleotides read TGTGCCATCAGTAGCGGGGGGCCCCGGGAGACCCAGTACTTC. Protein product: CAISSGGPRETQYF.

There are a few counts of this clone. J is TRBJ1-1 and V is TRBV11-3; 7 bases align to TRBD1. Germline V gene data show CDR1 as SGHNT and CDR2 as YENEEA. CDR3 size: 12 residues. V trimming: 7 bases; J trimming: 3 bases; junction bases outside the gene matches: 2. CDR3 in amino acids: CASTDRDTEAFF. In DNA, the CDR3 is TGTGCCAGCACCGACAGGGACACTGAAGCTTTCTTT.

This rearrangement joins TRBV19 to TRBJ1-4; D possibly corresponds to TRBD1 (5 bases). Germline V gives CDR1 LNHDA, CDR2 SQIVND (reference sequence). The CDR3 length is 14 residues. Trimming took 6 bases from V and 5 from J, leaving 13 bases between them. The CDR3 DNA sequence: TGTGCCAGTAGCAGACGGGGGGGAAATGAAAAACTGTTTTTT. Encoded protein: CASSRRGGNEKLFF.

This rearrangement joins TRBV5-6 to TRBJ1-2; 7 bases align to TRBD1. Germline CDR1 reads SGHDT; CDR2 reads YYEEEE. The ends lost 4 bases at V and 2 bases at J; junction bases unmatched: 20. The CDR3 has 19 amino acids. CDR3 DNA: TGTGCCAGCAGCGCTACAGGGGCGGGCTTGAAGTGGGACAACTATGGCTACACCTTC. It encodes CASSATGAGLKWDNYGYTF.

DNA for the CDR3: TGTGCCAGCAGCTTGGCAGGACAGGGGTGGTACACTGAAGCTTTCTTT. Amino acids: CASSLAGQGWYTEAFF. The V and J genes are TRBV5-6 and TRBJ1-1; 9 bases align to TRBD1. V dropped 0 bases and J dropped 3; count of bases not matched to a gene: 6. This CDR3 has 16 amino acids. CDR1 and CDR2 from the germline V gene are SGHDT and YYEEEE. Together with reference TRBV5-6 and TRBJ1-1, the CDR3 gives the full variable domain: DAGVTQSPTHLIKTRGQQVTLRCSPKSGHDTVSWYQQALGQGPQFIFQYYEEEERQRGNFPDRFSGHQFPNYSSELNVNALLLGDSALYLCASSLAGQGWYTEAFFGQGTRLTVV.

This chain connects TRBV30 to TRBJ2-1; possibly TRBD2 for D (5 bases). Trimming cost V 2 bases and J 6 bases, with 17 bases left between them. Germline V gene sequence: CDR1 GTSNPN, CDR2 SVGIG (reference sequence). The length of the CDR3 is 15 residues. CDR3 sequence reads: CAWSTTRLGPNEQFF. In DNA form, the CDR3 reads TGTGCCTGGAGTACCACTAGGTTAGGGCCCAATGAGCAGTTCTTC. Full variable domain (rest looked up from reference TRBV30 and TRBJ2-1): SQTIHQWPATLVQPVGSPLSLECTVEGTSNPNLYWYRQAAGRGLQLLFYSVGIGQISSEVPQNLSASRPQDRQFILSSKKLLLSDSGFYLCAWSTTRLGPNEQFFGPGTRLTVL.